This T cell receptor (beta chain) was identified during a study of blood T cell repertoires in COVID-19. This CDR3 comprises 15 residues. The germline V gene has CDR1 ENHRY and CDR2 SYGVKD. V shed 6 bases, J shed 4 bases, and the junction held 8 bases outside the gene matches. Source study methods: The assay estimated nucleated cells by amplifying reference gene primers. Profiled with immunoSEQ multiplex PCR; TCRdb holds only in-frame clones, not every one. V, J and clone size derive from that table, while D and trimming were established from the DNA sequence. The repertoire holds about 85,000 clones, with about four fifths as singletons.

Sequencing used peripheral blood. The TCR comes from a woman of 80 years or more with acute or convalescent COVID-19. The genes are TRBV10-3 and TRBJ2-7, with TRBD1 matching 11 bases. The CDR3 sequence: CAISVGDRGTYEQYF. CDR3 nucleotides: TGTGCCATCAGCGTCGGGGACAGGGGGACTTACGAGCAGTACTTC.